This passage covers 23 T cell receptor beta chains from one sample sequenced in a study of T cell responses to AZD1222 COVID-19 vaccine. Produced via immunoSEQ multiplex PCR; TCRdb's table is partial and in-frame only. The top ten clones hold around 7% of a sample with about 130,000 clones, 94% of them seen once. The material sequenced was peripheral blood, taken on day 0 of AZD1222 vaccination. The receptors originated from an adult in good health.

The CDR3 coding sequence is TGCGCCAGCAGCCCATATGAGGGTGGGGAGCAGTACTTC. Amino acid sequence: CASSPYEGGEQYF. The V and J genes are TRBV5-1 and TRBJ2-7, with D possibly TRBD2 on 5 matching bases. CDR3 length equals 13 residues. Trimming stripped 4 bases from V and 7 bases from J, with 15 bases between. Looked up from germline, CDR1 is SGHRS and CDR2 is YFSETQ.

This chain joins TRBV3-1 (or the pseudogene TRBV3-2) and TRBJ2-2; 10 nucleotides match TRBD1. The CDR3 runs to 19 residues. Germline V gene data show CDR1 as LGHDT and CDR2 as YNNKEL (reference sequence). With V trimmed by 1 base and J by 1 base, 9 bases remained unmatched. DNA of the CDR3: TGTGCCAGCAGCCAAGGCCCCGGGACAGGGGCATGGAACACCGGGGAGCTGTTTTTT. Translating it yields CASSQGPGTGAWNTGELFF.

The chain is built from TRBV28 and TRBJ2-7, with TRBD2 matching over 8 bases. The trim removed 5 bases at V and 0 bases at J, leaving 9 bases unmatched. This CDR3 region has 16 residues. Germline values: CDR1 MDHEN, CDR2 SYDVKM. The CDR3 reads CASSLPTSGSSYEQYF. The CDR3 DNA sequence: TGTGCCAGCAGTCTACCTACTAGCGGATCCTCCTACGAGCAGTACTTC.

Remarks on this clone: Other DNA sequences in this sample translate to the same CDR3. J is TRBJ1-5 and V is TRBV12-3 or TRBV12-4; D gene ambiguous. The CDR3 has 13 amino acids. V was clipped by 3 bases and J by 2 bases, with 5 bases between them. CDR3 residues: CASSFGGNQPQHF. Written as DNA, the CDR3 is TGTGCCAGCAGTTTTGGGGGCAATCAGCCCCAGCATTTT.

The gene calls are TRBV28 and TRBJ1-5, with 7 bases identical to TRBD1. The V gene end was trimmed by 5 bases and the J gene end by 1 base; junction bases not matched to a gene: 5. CDR3 length equals 15 residues. The V gene's germline CDR1 is MDHEN and CDR2 SYDVKM. Here the CDR3 DNA reads TGTGCCAGCAGTACTCGACAGGGCAGCAATCAGCCCCAGCATTTT. Protein sequence: CASSTRQGSNQPQHF.

The rearrangement joins TRBV6-6 to TRBJ2-5; 15 nucleotides agree with TRBD2. Germline V gene lookup returns CDR1 MNHNY and CDR2 SVGAGI (reference sequence). J lost 5 bases, V lost 5 bases, and 9 bases had no gene match. The length of the CDR3 is 17 residues. The CDR3, as DNA: TGTGCCAGCAGTCACAGGACTAGCGGGAGGGCCCGGGAGACCCAGTACTTC. Translating it yields CASSHRTSGRARETQYF.

The chain combines TRBV19 with TRBJ2-1, with a weak D call TRBD2 (7 bases). V lost 7 bases and J lost 9, with 31 bases in between. There are 18 residues in the CDR3. Looked up from germline, CDR1 is LNHDA and CDR2 is SQIVND (reference sequence). The CDR3 region has the DNA TGTGCCAGTACCTCCCCAGGGGTGGGACCGGGACCGGGGGGTGAGCAGTTCTTC. It specifies CASTSPGVGPGPGGEQFF. The complete variable domain, with remaining parts taken from reference TRBV19 and TRBJ2-1, reads DGGITQSPKYLFRKEGQNVTLSCEQNLNHDAMYWYRQDPGQGLRLIYYSQIVNDFQKGDIAEGYSVSREKKESFPLTVTSAQKNPTAFYLCASTSPGVGPGPGGEQFFGPGTRLTVL.

This chain connects TRBV10-2 to TRBJ2-2; 10 positions match TRBD2. Losses at the gene ends were 7 bases for V and 5 bases for J; bases not matched to a gene: 10. The CDR3 loop spans 16 amino acids. Germline assignment: CDR1 WSHSY and CDR2 SAAADI. For the CDR3, the DNA is TGCGCCAGCAAGGCTAGCGGGAGAGGTGGTACCGGGGAGCTGTTTTTT. Amino acid sequence: CASKASGRGGTGELFF.

The chain recombines TRBV10-2 with TRBJ2-7; TRBD2 agrees at 10 bases. The CDR3 is made up of 15 amino acids. After removal of 0 bases from V and 6 bases from J, the junction contained 5 bases not matched to a gene. The V gene's germline CDR1 is WSHSY and CDR2 SAAADI. The CDR3 here is CASSESGSGRSEQYF. The CDR3 nucleotides read TGCGCCAGCAGTGAGTCTGGTAGCGGGAGGAGCGAGCAGTACTTC.

CDR3 loop: CASTSGTPFATNEKLFF. In nucleotides, the CDR3 is TGTGCCAGCACCTCCGGGACACCTTTTGCAACTAATGAAAAACTGTTTTTT. The chain employs TRBV2 and TRBJ1-4; maybe TRBD1 (6 bases). Trimming stripped 7 bases from V and 0 bases from J, with 18 bases between. Germline CDR1 reads SNHLY; CDR2 reads FYNNEI. The CDR3 is 17 residues long.

CDR3: CAISERGTEAFF. The CDR3, as DNA: TGTGCCATCAGTGAACGGGGGACTGAAGCTTTCTTT. The rearrangement links TRBV10-3 to TRBJ1-1, with D possibly TRBD1 on 5 matching bases. The CDR3 totals 12 residues. The germline V gene encodes CDR1 ENHRY and CDR2 SYGVKD. Trimming stripped 3 bases from V and 5 bases from J, with 7 bases between.

The V gene is TRBV7-2, the J gene TRBJ1-2; D call uncertain. V was trimmed by 3 bases and J by 4 bases, leaving 12 bases between them. CDR1 is SGHTA, CDR2 FQGNSA, per germline. This CDR3 comprises 14 residues. The CDR3: CASSLDGNGYGYTF. CDR3 coding DNA: TGTGCCAGCAGCTTGGATGGGAATGGCTATGGCTACACCTTC.

On this clone itself: One junction end does not reproduce the germline sequence, and a read error may be involved. The V gene is TRBV7-9, the J gene TRBJ1-2; a weak D match, TRBD1 (5 bases). From germline, CDR1 is SEHNR and CDR2 FQNEAQ (reference sequence). The CDR3 is 14 residues long. The DNA for the CDR3 is TGTGCCAGCAGCTTAGACAGGAATGCGGGGACCCTGCCCTTC. Residues: CASSLDRNAGTLPF.

The chain joins TRBV6-5 to TRBJ1-1; D not resolved. V gave up 4 bases and J gave up 5 bases, with 8 bases separating them. Germline lookup yields CDR1 MNHEY and CDR2 SVGAGI. This CDR3 is 12 amino acids long. Here the CDR3 reads CASSSRDTEAFF. Here the CDR3 DNA reads TGTGCCAGCAGTTCCCGGGATACTGAAGCTTTCTTT.

This clone occurred once. The DNA of the CDR3 is TGTGCCAGCAGCTTAGAAGTAGCGGGAGGCCAGTACTTC. Translating gives CASSLEVAGGQYF. The J gene is TRBJ2-5, the V gene TRBV7-8; TRBD2 aligns across 10 bases. J gave up 10 bases and V 1 base, and 3 bases lay outside the gene matches. The CDR3 runs to 13 residues. CDR1 and CDR2 from the germline V gene are SGHVS and FQNEAQ.

This chain joins TRBV7-3 and TRBJ2-3, with a possible D match to TRBD2 (6 bases). V shed 11 bases and J shed 5 bases, with 17 bases lying between them. Germline loops: CDR1 SGHTA, CDR2 FQGTGA. CDR3 length: 13 residues. Written as DNA, the CDR3 is TGTGCCTTTCAGGGCCGGGAGTTAGATACGCAGTATTTT. Its translation: CAFQGRELDTQYF. Combining the CDR3 with reference TRBV7-3 and TRBJ2-3 gives the whole variable domain GAGVSQTPSNKVTEKGKYVELRCDPISGHTALYWYRQSLGQGPEFLIYFQGTGAADDSGLPNDRFFAVRPEGSVSTLKIQRTERGDSAVYLCAFQGRELDTQYFGPGTRLTVL.

As concerns this clone: This clone may be a read error of a much larger clone one base away. This chain links TRBV6-2 or TRBV6-3 with TRBJ2-7, with 13 bases that match TRBD2. Per germline, CDR1 MNHEY and CDR2 SVGEGT. V shed 5 bases, J shed 0 bases, and the junction held 1 base outside the gene matches. This CDR3 has 15 amino acids. CDR3 DNA: TGTGCCAGCAGTCGGACTAGCGGGAGCTCCTACGAGCAGTACTTC. Protein sequence: CASSRTSGSSYEQYF.

The CDR3 here is CASSLSGSTYNEQFF. DNA of the CDR3: TGTGCCAGCAGCCTTAGCGGGAGCACGTATAATGAGCAGTTCTTC. The chain is built from TRBV9 and TRBJ2-1; 9 nucleotides agree with TRBD2. The CDR3 totals 15 residues. The germline V gene encodes CDR1 SGDLS and CDR2 YYNGEE. Unmatched junction bases numbered 9, after V lost 4 bases and J lost 7 bases.

The chain combines TRBV9 with TRBJ1-1, with 11 bases fitting TRBD1. The CDR3 is made up of 16 amino acids. Germline V gene sequence: CDR1 SGDLS, CDR2 YYNGEE. After removal of 2 bases from V and 2 bases from J, the junction contained 5 bases not matched to a gene. This CDR3 is CASSVGTGGANTEAFF. CDR3 nucleotides: TGTGCCAGCAGCGTTGGGACAGGGGGGGCTAACACTGAAGCTTTCTTT. Complete variable domain (other parts from reference TRBV9 and TRBJ1-1): DSGVTQTPKHLITATGQRVTLRCSPRSGDLSVYWYQQSLDQGLQFLIQYYNGEERAKGNILERFSAQQFPDLHSELNLSSLELGDSALYFCASSVGTGGANTEAFFGQGTRLTVV.

The chain recombines TRBV4-1 with TRBJ1-5; D call uncertain. Germline V gene lookup returns CDR1 MGHRA and CDR2 YSYEKL. This CDR3 comprises 14 residues. The V end lost 2 bases, the J end lost 7 bases, and 12 bases lay between the germline ends. CDR3 DNA sequence: TGCGCCAGCAGCCAAATAAGGGTTGGACAGCCCCAGCATTTT. This gives the protein CASSQIRVGQPQHF.

This clone was seen once. The V gene is TRBV28, the J gene TRBJ1-5; 7 nucleotides align to TRBD1. J was trimmed by 3 bases and V by 6 bases; bases with no gene match: 5. The CDR3 has 14 amino acids. CDR1 and CDR2 (germline): MDHEN, SYDVKM. For the CDR3, the DNA is TGTGCCAGCAGCCCGGGACAGCTCAATCAGCCCCAGCATTTT. As protein: CASSPGQLNQPQHF.

The chain couples TRBV5-3 to TRBJ2-7; D gene unclear. TRBV5-3 is identified as an open reading frame with a role that is uncertain. V was pared by 0 bases and J by 4 bases, with 8 bases between. The CDR3 consists of 13 residues. The CDR3 DNA sequence: TGTGCCAGAAGCTTGGTGGGGTTATACGAGCAGTACTTC. Its protein is CARSLVGLYEQYF.

This clone has more than one count but fewer than ten. Different DNA sequences within this sample yield the same CDR3. V gene TRBV7-9 combines with J gene TRBJ1-1; TRBD1 might be the D (6 bases). The CDR3 is made up of 12 amino acids. Trimming stripped 5 bases from V and 8 bases from J, with 12 bases between. Germline values: CDR1 SEHNR, CDR2 FQNEAQ (reference sequence). The CDR3 loop reads CASSLGGGEAFF. The CDR3 nucleotides are TGTGCCAGCAGCCTAGGGGGGGGCGAAGCTTTCTTT.